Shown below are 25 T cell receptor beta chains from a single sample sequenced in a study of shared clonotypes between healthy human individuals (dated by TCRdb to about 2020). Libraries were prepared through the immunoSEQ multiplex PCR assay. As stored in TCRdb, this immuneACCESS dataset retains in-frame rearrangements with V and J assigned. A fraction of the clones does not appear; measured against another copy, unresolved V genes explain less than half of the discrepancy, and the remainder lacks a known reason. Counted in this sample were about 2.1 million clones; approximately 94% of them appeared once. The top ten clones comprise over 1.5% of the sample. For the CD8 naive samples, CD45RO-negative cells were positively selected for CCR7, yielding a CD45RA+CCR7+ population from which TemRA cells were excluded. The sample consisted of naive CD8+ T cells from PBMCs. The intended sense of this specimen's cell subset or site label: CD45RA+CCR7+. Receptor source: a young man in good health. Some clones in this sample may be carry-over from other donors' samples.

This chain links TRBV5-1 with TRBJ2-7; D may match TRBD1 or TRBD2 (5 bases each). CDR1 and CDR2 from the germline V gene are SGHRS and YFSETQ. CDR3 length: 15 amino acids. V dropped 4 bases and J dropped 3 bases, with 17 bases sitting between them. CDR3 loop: CASSTDPGPNYEQYF. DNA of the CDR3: TGCGCCAGCAGCACAGATCCGGGACCGAACTACGAGCAGTACTTC. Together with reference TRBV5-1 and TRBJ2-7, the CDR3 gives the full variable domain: KAGVTQTPRYLIKTRGQQVTLSCSPISGHRSVSWYQQTPGQGLQFLFEYFSETQRNKGNFPGRFSGRQFSNSRSEMNVSTLELGDSALYLCASSTDPGPNYEQYFGPGTRLTVT.

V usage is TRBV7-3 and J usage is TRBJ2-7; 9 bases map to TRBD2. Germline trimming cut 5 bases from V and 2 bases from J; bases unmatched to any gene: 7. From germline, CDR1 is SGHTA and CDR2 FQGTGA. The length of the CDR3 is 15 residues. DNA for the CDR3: TGTGCCAGCAGCCCGTCGGCGGGAGGGCCCTACGAGCAGTACTTC. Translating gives CASSPSAGGPYEQYF.

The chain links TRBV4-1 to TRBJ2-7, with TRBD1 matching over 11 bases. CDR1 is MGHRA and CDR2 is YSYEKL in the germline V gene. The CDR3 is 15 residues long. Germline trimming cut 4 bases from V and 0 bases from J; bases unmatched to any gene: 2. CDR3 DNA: TGCGCCAGCAGCCTGGGACAGGGGGTCTCCTACGAGCAGTACTTC. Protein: CASSLGQGVSYEQYF.

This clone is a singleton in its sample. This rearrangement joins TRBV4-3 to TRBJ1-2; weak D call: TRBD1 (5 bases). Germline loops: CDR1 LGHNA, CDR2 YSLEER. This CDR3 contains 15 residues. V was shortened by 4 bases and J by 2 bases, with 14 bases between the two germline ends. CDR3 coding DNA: TGCGCCAGCAGCCCCAATGTCAGGGTAAACTATGGCTACACCTTC. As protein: CASSPNVRVNYGYTF.

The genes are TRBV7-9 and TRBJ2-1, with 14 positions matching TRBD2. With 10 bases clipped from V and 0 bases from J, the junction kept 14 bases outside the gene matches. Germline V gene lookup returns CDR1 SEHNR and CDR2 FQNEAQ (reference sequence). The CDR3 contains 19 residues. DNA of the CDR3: TGTGCCACCGACCGGTGGGGGACTAGCGGGGGTAGCTCCTACAATGAGCAGTTCTTC. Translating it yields CATDRWGTSGGSSYNEQFF.

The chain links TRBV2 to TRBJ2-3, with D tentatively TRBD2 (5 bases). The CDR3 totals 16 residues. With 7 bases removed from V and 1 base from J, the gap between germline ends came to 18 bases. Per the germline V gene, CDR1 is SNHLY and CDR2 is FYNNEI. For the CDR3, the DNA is TGTGCCAGCACACCCCAAGACTACCGGGGCACAGATACGCAGTATTTT. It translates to CASTPQDYRGTDTQYF.

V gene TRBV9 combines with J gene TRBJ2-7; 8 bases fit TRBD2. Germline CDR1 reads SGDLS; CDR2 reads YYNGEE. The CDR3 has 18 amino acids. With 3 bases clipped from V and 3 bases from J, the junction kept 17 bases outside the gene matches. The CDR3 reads CASSASSAGGGAHYEQYF. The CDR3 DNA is TGTGCCAGCAGCGCAAGTTCGGCGGGAGGAGGGGCCCACTACGAGCAGTACTTC. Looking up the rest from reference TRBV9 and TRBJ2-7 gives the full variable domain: DSGVTQTPKHLITATGQRVTLRCSPRSGDLSVYWYQQSLDQGLQFLIQYYNGEERAKGNILERFSAQQFPDLHSELNLSSLELGDSALYFCASSASSAGGGAHYEQYFGPGTRLTVT.

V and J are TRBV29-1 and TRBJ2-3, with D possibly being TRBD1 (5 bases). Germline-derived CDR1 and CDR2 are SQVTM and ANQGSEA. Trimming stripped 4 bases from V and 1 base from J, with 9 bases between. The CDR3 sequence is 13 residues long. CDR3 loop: CSVVGRGTDTQYF. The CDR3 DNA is TGCAGCGTTGTAGGCAGGGGCACAGATACGCAGTATTTT.

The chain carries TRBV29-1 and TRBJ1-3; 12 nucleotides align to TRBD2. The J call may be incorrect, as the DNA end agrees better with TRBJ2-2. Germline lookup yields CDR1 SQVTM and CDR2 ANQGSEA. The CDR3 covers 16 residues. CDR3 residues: CSVEGRTSGTNGELFF. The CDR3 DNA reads TGCAGCGTTGAAGGACGGACTAGCGGGACCAACGGGGAGCTGTTTTTT.

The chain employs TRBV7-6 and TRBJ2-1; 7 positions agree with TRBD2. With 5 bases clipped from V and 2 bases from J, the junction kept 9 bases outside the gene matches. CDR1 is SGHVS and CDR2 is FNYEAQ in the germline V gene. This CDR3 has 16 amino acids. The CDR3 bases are TGTGCCAGCAGCCCCCAAAGGGGAGGGCCCTACAATGAGCAGTTCTTC. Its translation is CASSPQRGGPYNEQFF. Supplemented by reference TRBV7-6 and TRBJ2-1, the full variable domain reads GAGVSQSPRYKVTKRGQDVALRCDPISGHVSLYWYRQALGQGPEFLTYFNYEAQQDKSGLPNDRFSAERPEGSISTLTIQRTEQRDSAMYRCASSPQRGGPYNEQFFGPGTRLTVL.

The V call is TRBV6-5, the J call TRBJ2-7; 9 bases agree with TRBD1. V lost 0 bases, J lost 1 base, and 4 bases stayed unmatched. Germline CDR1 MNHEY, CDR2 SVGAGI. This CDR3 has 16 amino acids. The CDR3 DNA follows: TGTGCCAGCAGTTACTCCCCGACAGGGGGGTCCTACGAGCAGTACTTC. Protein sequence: CASSYSPTGGSYEQYF.

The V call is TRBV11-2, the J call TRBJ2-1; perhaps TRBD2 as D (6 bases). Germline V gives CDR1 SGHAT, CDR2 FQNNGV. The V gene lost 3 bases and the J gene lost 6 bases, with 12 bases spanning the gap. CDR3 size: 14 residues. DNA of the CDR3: TGTGCCAGCAGCTTGAGCGGGCTTCTCAATGAGCAGTTCTTC. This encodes CASSLSGLLNEQFF.

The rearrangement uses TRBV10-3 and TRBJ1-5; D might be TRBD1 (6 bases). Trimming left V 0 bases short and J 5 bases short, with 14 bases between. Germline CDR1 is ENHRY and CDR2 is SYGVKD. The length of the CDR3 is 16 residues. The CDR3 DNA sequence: TGTGCCATCAGTGAGTCCGGGGGCCTAATTTATCAGCCCCAGCATTTT. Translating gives CAISESGGLIYQPQHF.

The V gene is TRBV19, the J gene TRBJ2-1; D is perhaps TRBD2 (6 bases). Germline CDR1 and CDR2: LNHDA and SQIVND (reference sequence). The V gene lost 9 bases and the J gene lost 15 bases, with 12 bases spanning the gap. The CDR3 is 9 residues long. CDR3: CASGTPRFF. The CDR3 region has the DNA TGTGCCAGCGGGACTCCGAGGTTCTTC.

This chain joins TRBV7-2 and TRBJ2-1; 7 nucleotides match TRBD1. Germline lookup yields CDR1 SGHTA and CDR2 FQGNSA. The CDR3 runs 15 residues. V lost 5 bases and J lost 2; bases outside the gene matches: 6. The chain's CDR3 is CASSPTGTAYNEQFF. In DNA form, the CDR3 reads TGTGCCAGCAGCCCTACCGGGACAGCCTACAATGAGCAGTTCTTC.

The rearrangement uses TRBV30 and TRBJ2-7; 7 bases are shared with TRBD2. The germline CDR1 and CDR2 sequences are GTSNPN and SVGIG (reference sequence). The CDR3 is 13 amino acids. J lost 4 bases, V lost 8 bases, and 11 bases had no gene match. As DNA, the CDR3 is TGTGCCCAAAGGGCCGCGGGAGTTTACGAGCAGTACTTC. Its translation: CAQRAAGVYEQYF.

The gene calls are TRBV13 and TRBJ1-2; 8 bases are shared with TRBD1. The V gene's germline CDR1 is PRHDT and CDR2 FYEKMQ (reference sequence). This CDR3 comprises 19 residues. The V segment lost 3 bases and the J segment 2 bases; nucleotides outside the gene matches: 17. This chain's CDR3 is CASSLGGNRGTEENYGYTF. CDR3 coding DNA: TGTGCCAGCAGCTTGGGAGGAAACAGGGGGACCGAAGAAAACTATGGCTACACCTTC.

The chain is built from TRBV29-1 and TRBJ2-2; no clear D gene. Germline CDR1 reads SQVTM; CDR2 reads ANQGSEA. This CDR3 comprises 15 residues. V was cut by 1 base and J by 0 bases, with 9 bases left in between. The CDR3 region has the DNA TGCAGCGTTGAAGCAGTGGGGTCGAACACCGGGGAGCTGTTTTTT. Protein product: CSVEAVGSNTGELFF.

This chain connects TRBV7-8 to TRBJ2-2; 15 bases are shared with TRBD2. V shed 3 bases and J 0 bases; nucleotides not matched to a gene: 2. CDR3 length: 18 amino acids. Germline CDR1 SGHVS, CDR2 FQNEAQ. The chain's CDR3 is CASSLGLAGGTNTGELFF. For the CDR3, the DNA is TGTGCCAGCAGCTTGGGACTAGCGGGAGGAACGAACACCGGGGAGCTGTTTTTT.

CDR3 protein: CASSTYDRGRPDMNTEAFF. CDR3 nucleotides: TGTGCCAGCAGCACTTACGACAGGGGGAGACCGGACATGAACACTGAAGCTTTCTTT. The J gene is TRBJ1-1, the V gene TRBV11-2; 9 nucleotides align to TRBD1. The CDR3 has 19 residues. V lost 5 bases and J lost 0; bases outside the gene matches: 16. The germline CDR1 and CDR2 sequences are SGHAT and FQNNGV.

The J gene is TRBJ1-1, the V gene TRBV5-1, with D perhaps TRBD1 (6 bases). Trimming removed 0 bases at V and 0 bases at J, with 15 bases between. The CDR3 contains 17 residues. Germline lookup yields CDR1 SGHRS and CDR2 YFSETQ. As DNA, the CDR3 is TGCGCCAGCAGCTTGGATTACAGGGCCATCATGAACACTGAAGCTTTCTTT. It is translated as CASSLDYRAIMNTEAFF.

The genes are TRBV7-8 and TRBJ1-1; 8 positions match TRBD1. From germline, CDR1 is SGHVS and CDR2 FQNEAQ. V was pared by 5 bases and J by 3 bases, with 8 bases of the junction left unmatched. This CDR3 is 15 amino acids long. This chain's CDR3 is CASSPARDRHTEAFF. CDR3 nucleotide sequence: TGTGCCAGCAGCCCGGCCCGGGACAGGCACACTGAAGCTTTCTTT.

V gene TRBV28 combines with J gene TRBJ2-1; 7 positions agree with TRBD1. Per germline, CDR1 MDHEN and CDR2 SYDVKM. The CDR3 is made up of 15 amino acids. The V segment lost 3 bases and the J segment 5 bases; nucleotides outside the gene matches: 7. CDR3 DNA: TGTGCCAGCAGTTTGGCGGACAGGCCCCACAATGAGCAGTTCTTC. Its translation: CASSLADRPHNEQFF.

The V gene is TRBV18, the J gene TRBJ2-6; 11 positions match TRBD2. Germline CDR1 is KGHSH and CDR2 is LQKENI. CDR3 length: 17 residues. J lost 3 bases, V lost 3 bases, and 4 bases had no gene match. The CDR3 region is CASSPASGRFGANVLTF. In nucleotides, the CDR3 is TGTGCCAGCTCACCGGCTAGCGGGAGGTTTGGGGCCAACGTCCTGACTTTC. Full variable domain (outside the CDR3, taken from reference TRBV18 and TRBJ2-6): NAGVMQNPRHLVRRRGQEARLRCSPMKGHSHVYWYRQLPEEGLKFMVYLQKENIIDESGMPKERFSAEFPKEGPSILRIQQVVRGDSAAYFCASSPASGRFGANVLTFGAGSRLTVL.

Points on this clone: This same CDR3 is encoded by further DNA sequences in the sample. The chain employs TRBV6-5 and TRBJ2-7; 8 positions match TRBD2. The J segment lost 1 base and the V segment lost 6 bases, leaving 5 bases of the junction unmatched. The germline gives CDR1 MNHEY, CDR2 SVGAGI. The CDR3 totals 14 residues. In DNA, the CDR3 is TGTGCCAGCAGGCCGGGACTAGAGTCCTACGAGCAGTACTTC. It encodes CASRPGLESYEQYF.